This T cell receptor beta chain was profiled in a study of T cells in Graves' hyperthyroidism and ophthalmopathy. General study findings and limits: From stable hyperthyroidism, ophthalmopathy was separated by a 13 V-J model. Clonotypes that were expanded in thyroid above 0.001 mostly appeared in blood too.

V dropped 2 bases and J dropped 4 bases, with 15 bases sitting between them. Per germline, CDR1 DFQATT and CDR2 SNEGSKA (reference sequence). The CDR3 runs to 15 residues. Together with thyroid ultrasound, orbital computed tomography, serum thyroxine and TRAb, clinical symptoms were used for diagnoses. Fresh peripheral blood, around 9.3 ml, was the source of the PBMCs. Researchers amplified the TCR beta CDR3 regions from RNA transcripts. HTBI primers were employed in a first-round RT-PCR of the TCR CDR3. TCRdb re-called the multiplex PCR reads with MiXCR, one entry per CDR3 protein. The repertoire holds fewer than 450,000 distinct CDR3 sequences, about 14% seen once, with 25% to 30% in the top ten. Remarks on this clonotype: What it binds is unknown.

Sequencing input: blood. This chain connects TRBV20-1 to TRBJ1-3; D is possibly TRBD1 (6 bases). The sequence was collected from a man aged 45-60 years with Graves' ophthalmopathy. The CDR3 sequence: CSARQTDRAGNTIYF. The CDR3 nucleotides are TGCAGTGCTAGACAAACGGACAGAGCCGGAAACACCATATATTTT.